Following are 2 T cell receptor beta chains from one sample sequenced in a study of regulatory T cells in long-lasting Graves disease. Sequencing libraries for TCR beta were prepared with iRepertoire HTBI primers and Arm-PCR of CDR3 regions. TCRdb ran MiXCR on the multiplex PCR reads and lists one entry per CDR3 protein. This sample has some 330,000 distinct CDR3 sequences; less than 30% occur once, and the top ten carry around 30%. Sample time point: persistent/refractory GD, antithyroid drugs over 5 years with positive TRAb. Following extraction of RNA from PBMCs, that RNA was used to make the TCR library. The source material was peripheral blood mononuclear cells (PBMCs), sampled when the disease was refractory, from a patient treated with antithyroid drugs. These receptor sequences come from a middle-aged woman with Graves disease.

To note about this clonotype: The junction does not match germline at one end; this may be a read error. This chain joins TRBV12-3 or TRBV12-4 and TRBJ2-5, with D unclear. This CDR3 spans 13 amino acids. CDR3 nucleotides: TGTGCCAGCAGTTTAGGTATACAAGAGGCCCAGTACTTC. Translated: CASSLGIQEAQYF.

A word on this clonotype: A read error may be the cause here, since a much bigger clone is one base away. This chain links TRBV27 with TRBJ2-7; possibly TRBD1 for D (6 bases). The CDR3 loop spans 14 amino acids. V lost 3 bases, J lost 5 bases, and 14 bases lay in between. The germline CDR1 and CDR2 sequences are MNHEY and SMNVEV (reference sequence). This CDR3 reads CASSLPRGQDEQYF. The DNA for the CDR3 is TGTGCCAGCAGTTTGCCCAGGGGTCAGGACGAGCAGTACTTC.